Listed here are 28 T cell receptor beta chains from one sample, sequenced in a study of regulatory T cells in long-lasting Graves disease. Time point indicated: persistent/refractory GD, antithyroid drugs over 5 years with positive TRAb. RNA isolated from PBMCs was used to make the TCR library. To make TCR beta libraries, researchers used iRepertoire HTBI primers and Arm-PCR of CDR3 regions. Each CDR3 protein gets one entry after TCRdb re-called the multiplex PCR reads with MiXCR. This table holds 350,000 to 450,000 distinct CDR3 sequences, less than 25% found once. The sample was peripheral blood mononuclear cells (PBMCs), taken when the disease was refractory, from a patient treated with antithyroid drugs. The receptor source for this set is a female donor with Graves disease.

The chain links TRBV29-1 to TRBJ1-2; a possible D gene is TRBD1 (5 bases). The CDR3 runs 13 residues. Per germline, CDR1 SQVTM and CDR2 ANQGSEA. V shed 7 bases and J shed 4 bases, with 16 bases lying between them. CDR3 sequence reads: CSAGGSGGYGYTF. The CDR3 nucleotides are TGCAGCGCTGGGGGGTCGGGAGGCTATGGCTACACCTTC.

The genes are TRBV6-1 and TRBJ1-3; D remains ambiguous. Germline V lookup: CDR1 MNHNS, CDR2 SASEGT. The CDR3 runs 15 residues. Trimming stripped 5 bases from V and 6 bases from J, with 17 bases between. CDR3 DNA sequence: TGTGCCAGCAGTCCCACCGGGATCTTATCAAACACCATATATTTT. It specifies CASSPTGILSNTIYF.

This clonotype was picked up a small number of times. V is TRBV5-1 and J is TRBJ2-7; weak D call: TRBD1 (6 bases). The CDR3 is made up of 15 amino acids. Trimming left V 4 bases short and J 7 bases short, with 21 bases between. CDR1 is SGHRS and CDR2 is YFSETQ in the germline V gene. CDR3 amino acids: CASSIHREPTGEQYF. As DNA, the CDR3 is TGCGCCAGCAGCATCCACAGGGAGCCCACGGGAGAGCAGTACTTC.

The DNA for the CDR3 is TGTGCCAGCAGAGGGGGGATTGAGAATCAGCCCCAGCATTTT. Translation gives CASRGGIENQPQHF. This chain connects TRBV6-1 to TRBJ1-5, with D possibly matching TRBD1 (6 bases). The germline V gene encodes CDR1 MNHNS and CDR2 SASEGT. Trimming took off 6 bases at V and 4 bases at J, with 13 bases between the two ends. This CDR3 contains 14 residues.

This clonotype appeared many times. This sequence joins TRBV3-1 and TRBJ1-6; 8 nucleotides align to TRBD1. There are 15 residues in the CDR3. The ends lost 5 bases at V and 10 bases at J; junction bases unmatched: 10. The germline V gene encodes CDR1 LGHDT and CDR2 YNNKEL (reference sequence). The CDR3 region is CASSYGQGQGSPLHF. The CDR3 coding sequence is TGTGCCAGCAGCTATGGACAGGGACAAGGCTCACCCCTCCACTTT. The full variable domain, completed using reference TRBV3-1 and TRBJ1-6, is DTAVSQTPKYLVTQMGNDKSIKCEQNLGHDTMYWYKQDSKKFLKIMFSYNNKELIINETVPNRFSPKSPDKAHLNLHINSLELGDSAVYFCASSYGQGQGSPLHFGNGTRLTVT.

This sequence joins TRBV12-3 or TRBV12-4 and TRBJ2-2, with D uncertain. V gave up 2 bases and J gave up 5 bases, with 6 bases separating them. The CDR3 sequence is 13 residues long. The CDR3 nucleotides read TGTGCCAGCAGTTTATGGTTTACCGGGGAGCTGTTTTTT. This sequence encodes CASSLWFTGELFF.

The CDR3 nucleotides read TGTGCCAGTAGTATATCGGGGGGGAATCAGCCCCAGCATTTT. Translating it yields CASSISGGNQPQHF. The genes are TRBV19 and TRBJ1-5, with D tentatively TRBD1 (5 bases). CDR3 length: 14 residues. The V end was cut by 2 bases, the J end by 4 bases, with 9 bases between. CDR1 LNHDA and CDR2 SQIVND come from the germline V gene (reference sequence).

Remarks on this clonotype: A read error is the likely source, as a far larger clone sits one nucleotide away. The chain carries TRBV7-2 and TRBJ2-7, with unresolved D. The germline V and J ends were trimmed by 6 bases and 2 bases, with 11 bases remaining between them. Germline CDR1 is SGHTA and CDR2 is FQGNSA. The CDR3 length is 13 residues. CDR3: CASSLGIPYEQYF. Written as DNA, the CDR3 is TGTGCCAGCAGTTTGGGGATCCCCTACGAGCAGTACTTC.

The sample holds many counts of this clonotype. The chain combines TRBV30 with TRBJ2-7, with D tentatively TRBD1 (6 bases). Germline values: CDR1 GTSNPN, CDR2 SVGIG (reference sequence). V lost 3 bases, J lost 1 base, and 13 bases lay in between. The CDR3 runs 14 residues. The DNA for the CDR3 is TGTGCCTGGAGGGACAGTCTAGGGTCCTACGAGCAGTACTTC. Its protein is CAWRDSLGSYEQYF.

In its sample, this clonotype was seen a few times. J is TRBJ2-3 and V is TRBV5-5; D unclear. CDR3 length: 15 residues. Trimming left V 0 bases short and J 4 bases short, with 12 bases between. Germline V CDR1 and CDR2: SGHKS, YYEKEE (reference sequence). CDR3 region: CASSLAPSGSDTQYF. In nucleotides, the CDR3 is TGTGCCAGCAGCTTGGCCCCCAGTGGTTCAGATACGCAGTATTTT.

This clonotype was found many times. The chain is built from TRBV6-1 and TRBJ2-7; D not certain. Trimming shortened V by 8 bases and J by 3 bases, and 14 bases separated the two germline ends. This CDR3 comprises 13 residues. Germline V gives CDR1 MNHNS, CDR2 SASEGT. CDR3: CASWEAGHYEQYF. The CDR3 bases are TGTGCCAGCTGGGAAGCAGGTCACTACGAGCAGTACTTC.

This clonotype showed up many times. Sequence at one end of the junction differs from germline and may be a read error. J is TRBJ1-2 and V is TRBV28; D might be TRBD1 (6 bases). Germline assignment: CDR1 MDHEN and CDR2 SYDVKM. The CDR3 spans 15 residues. The CDR3 loop reads CASSLPGGANYGYTF. For the CDR3, the DNA is TGTGCCAGCAGTTTACCCGGGGGCGCTAATTATGGCTACACCTTC.

This clonotype was observed a handful of times. The chain carries TRBV28 and TRBJ2-2, with D perhaps matching TRBD1 or TRBD2 (5 bases each). CDR3 length: 18 residues. The V and J ends lost 4 bases and 1 base respectively, with 19 bases between them. Per germline, CDR1 MDHEN and CDR2 SYDVKM. CDR3 sequence: CASSSIQGRIRNTGELFF. The CDR3 DNA sequence: TGTGCCAGCAGTTCAATCCAGGGACGTATTAGGAACACCGGGGAGCTGTTTTTT.

This clonotype showed up many times. For the CDR3, the DNA is TGTGCCAGCAGCTCTACGACTAGCGGGAGGGATACCGGGGAGCTGTTTTTT. Its translation is CASSSTTSGRDTGELFF. This chain links TRBV7-2 with TRBJ2-2; 14 bases agree with TRBD2. Germline CDR1 is SGHTA and CDR2 is FQGNSA. Germline trimming cut 4 bases from V and 5 bases from J; bases unmatched to any gene: 6. The CDR3 is 17 amino acids. Supplemented by reference TRBV7-2 and TRBJ2-2, the full variable domain reads GAGVSQSPSNKVTEKGKDVELRCDPISGHTALYWYRQSLGQGLEFLIYFQGNSAPDKSGLPSDRFSAERTGGSVSTLTIQRTQQEDSAVYLCASSSTTSGRDTGELFFGEGSRLTVL.

V usage is TRBV30 and J usage is TRBJ1-2; no reliable D call. This CDR3 spans 11 amino acids. Deletions cut 0 bases from V and 7 bases from J, with 6 bases between. CDR1 and CDR2 from the germline V gene are GTSNPN and SVGIG (reference sequence). CDR3 region: CAWSVSGGYTF. The DNA for the CDR3 is TGTGCCTGGAGTGTATCGGGTGGCTACACCTTC.

The rearrangement joins TRBV10-1 to TRBJ1-1; D not resolved. The CDR3 runs 15 residues. Germline CDR1 is WNHNN and CDR2 is SYGVQD (reference sequence). V was pared by 2 bases and J by 1 base, with 11 bases between. The CDR3 DNA sequence: TGCGCCAGCAGTGAGGATATAGGGTGGAACACTGAAGCTTTCTTT. Amino acids: CASSEDIGWNTEAFF.

The chain carries TRBV7-9 and TRBJ1-4, with 7 positions matching TRBD1. The V segment lost 4 bases and the J segment 4 bases; nucleotides outside the gene matches: 9. This CDR3 region has 16 residues. Germline V lookup: CDR1 SEHNR, CDR2 FQNEAQ (reference sequence). CDR3 nucleotide sequence: TGTGCCAGCAGCTCAAACCCGGGACAGATTAATGAAAAACTGTTTTTT. The encoded protein is CASSSNPGQINEKLFF. The full variable domain, completed using reference TRBV7-9 and TRBJ1-4, is DTGVSQNPRHKITKRGQNVTFRCDPISEHNRLYWYRQTLGQGPEFLTYFQNEAQLEKSRLLSDRFSAERPKGSFSTLEIQRTEQGDSAMYLCASSSNPGQINEKLFFGSGTQLSVL.

Of note for this clonotype: At one end the junction does not follow the germline gene, possibly because of a read error. The chain has TRBV6-2 or TRBV6-3 and TRBJ1-1, with 7 bases fitting TRBD1. Looked up from germline, CDR1 is MNHEY and CDR2 is SVGEGT. The CDR3 extends over 13 amino acids. This CDR3 is CASSATGVGEAFF. The CDR3 region has the DNA TGCGCCAGCAGTGCCACAGGGGTAGGGGAAGCTTTCTTT.

This clonotype appeared many times. The gene calls are TRBV10-3 and TRBJ2-7; weak D call: TRBD1 (6 bases). The CDR3 covers 14 residues. The germline V and J ends were trimmed by 10 bases and 0 bases, with 16 bases remaining between them. The germline CDR1 and CDR2 sequences are ENHRY and SYGVKD. CDR3 coding DNA: TGTGCCACAAGATCAGGGACACACTCCTACGAGCAGTACTTC. This encodes CATRSGTHSYEQYF.

The rearrangement links TRBV7-2 to TRBJ1-4, with a possible D match to TRBD1 (6 bases). This CDR3 spans 14 amino acids. The V gene's germline CDR1 is SGHTA and CDR2 FQGNSA. The V and J ends lost 5 bases and 8 bases respectively, with 15 bases between them. CDR3 residues: CASSLNRAEEKLFF. The CDR3 coding sequence is TGTGCCAGCAGCCTAAACAGGGCGGAAGAAAAACTGTTTTTT. Variable domain in full (rest from reference TRBV7-2 and TRBJ1-4): GAGVSQSPSNKVTEKGKDVELRCDPISGHTALYWYRQSLGQGLEFLIYFQGNSAPDKSGLPSDRFSAERTGGSVSTLTIQRTQQEDSAVYLCASSLNRAEEKLFFGSGTQLSVL.

The V gene is TRBV19, the J gene TRBJ1-5; no reliable D call. The length of the CDR3 is 17 residues. CDR1 is LNHDA, CDR2 SQIVND, per germline (reference sequence). Trimming stripped 10 bases from V and 3 bases from J, with 25 bases between. CDR3 region: CATTRYTGSISNQPQHF. For the CDR3, the DNA is TGTGCCACCACGAGGTACACCGGGTCGATCTCCAATCAGCCCCAGCATTTT.

This chain connects TRBV2 to TRBJ1-2; D gene unclear. V lost 6 bases, J lost 8 bases, and 19 bases lay in between. This CDR3 has 14 residues. Germline V gives CDR1 SNHLY, CDR2 FYNNEI. CDR3 protein: CASREVVPAGGYTF. Written as DNA, the CDR3 is TGTGCCAGCAGAGAGGTCGTCCCGGCCGGGGGCTACACCTTC.

This clonotype occurred many times. The V call is TRBV28, the J call TRBJ1-2; D uncertain. Deletions cut 5 bases from V and 5 bases from J, with 9 bases between. The CDR3 contains 12 residues. Germline V gene sequence: CDR1 MDHEN, CDR2 SYDVKM. The CDR3 loop reads CASSNEWYGYTF. In DNA, the CDR3 is TGTGCCAGCAGTAACGAGTGGTATGGCTACACCTTC.

V usage is TRBV15 and J usage is TRBJ1-2; D not resolved. This CDR3 region has 13 residues. V lost 5 bases to trimming and J lost 6 bases, with 13 bases between them. Germline V gene sequence: CDR1 LNHNV, CDR2 YYDKDF (reference sequence). In DNA, the CDR3 is TGTGCCACCAGCGCTAGGCCCGCCAATGGCTACACCTTC. Its protein product is CATSARPANGYTF.

This clonotype has at least ten counts. CDR3 sequence reads: CSVTGAGNYGYTF. The CDR3 coding sequence is TGCAGCGTCACCGGGGCAGGGAACTATGGCTACACCTTC. The chain uses TRBV29-1 and TRBJ1-2; TRBD1 might be the D (5 bases). The germline V and J ends were trimmed by 6 bases and 2 bases, with 13 bases remaining between them. CDR1 is SQVTM and CDR2 is ANQGSEA in the germline V gene. CDR3 size: 13 residues.

V usage is TRBV19 and J usage is TRBJ2-7; a weak D match, TRBD2 (5 bases). Trimming took off 6 bases at V and 2 bases at J, with 17 bases between the two ends. CDR1 is LNHDA and CDR2 is SQIVND in the germline V gene (reference sequence). The CDR3 spans 15 residues. Written as DNA, the CDR3 is TGTGCCAGTAGAATAAGTCCCAGCGGCCCCTACGAGCAGTACTTC. It translates to CASRISPSGPYEQYF. Full variable domain (missing parts from reference TRBV19 and TRBJ2-7): DGGITQSPKYLFRKEGQNVTLSCEQNLNHDAMYWYRQDPGQGLRLIYYSQIVNDFQKGDIAEGYSVSREKKESFPLTVTSAQKNPTAFYLCASRISPSGPYEQYFGPGTRLTVT.

This clonotype was recorded many times. The chain uses TRBV9 and TRBJ2-7; D possibly corresponds to TRBD2 (6 bases). Germline V lookup: CDR1 SGDLS, CDR2 YYNGEE. The CDR3 covers 15 residues. V gave up 5 bases and J gave up 0 bases, with 15 bases separating them. The CDR3 sequence: CASSPGTGSSYEQYF. The CDR3 DNA sequence: TGTGCCAGCAGTCCCGGGACTGGGAGCTCCTACGAGCAGTACTTC.

The V and J genes are TRBV14 and TRBJ2-7, with D perhaps TRBD2 (6 bases). The CDR3 contains 17 residues. V dropped 0 bases and J dropped 6 bases, with 21 bases sitting between them. Germline CDR1 reads SGHDN; CDR2 reads FVKESK. DNA of the CDR3: TGTGCCAGCAGCCAAGATGAGGTCAACTCGCCGACTAGCGAGCAGTACTTC. Amino acids: CASSQDEVNSPTSEQYF.